The T cell receptor (beta chain) described here comes from a study of T cells in Graves' hyperthyroidism and ophthalmopathy. Study-wide results and limits: Median prediction lead before ophthalmopathy onset was 6.5 to 7 months with the model. Stable hyperthyroidism and ophthalmopathy were separated using 13 V-J signatures.

About this clonotype: Its cognate antigen is unknown.

RNA transcripts served as the template for amplifying TCR beta CDR3 regions. The TCR CDR3 first-round RT-PCR relied on the HTBI primer set. One entry per CDR3 protein, called by TCRdb with MiXCR from the multiplex PCR reads. The sample shows approximately 200,000 distinct CDR3 sequences, around 16% of them seen only once. The CDR3 totals 13 residues. CDR1 is MNHNS, CDR2 SASEGT, per germline. With 7 bases clipped from V and 5 bases from J, the junction kept 7 bases outside the gene matches. The chain links TRBV6-1 to TRBJ2-7; 8 bases align to TRBD1. This receptor was taken from a man in his forties with Graves' hyperthyroidism. The source material was blood. DNA for the CDR3: TGTGCCAGCACCCGGACAGGGTTCCACGAGCAGTACTTC. Translating it yields CASTRTGFHEQYF.